This record covers a single TCR beta chain. Germline V CDR1 and CDR2: SGHAT, FQNNGV. This CDR3 region has 16 residues. The V end lost 0 bases, the J end lost 7 bases, and 15 bases lay between the germline ends. The study enrolled patients aged 18 to 65 with newly diagnosed hyperthyroidism of under 2 months' duration. Exclusion followed for patients with uncontrolled infection, other autoimmune disease, pregnancy or lactation. Orbital computed tomography and thyroid ultrasound, together with serum TRAb and thyroxine and clinical symptoms, were used for diagnoses. The sample comes from a study of T cells in Graves' hyperthyroidism and ophthalmopathy. Amplified regions were TCR beta CDR3 sequences from RNA transcripts. The HTBI primer set was used in a first-round RT-PCR of the TCR CDR3. A single record per CDR3 protein comes from TCRdb applying MiXCR to the multiplex PCR reads. The sample has 370,000 or so distinct CDR3 sequences; about 15% are singletons.

The sequencing sample was made of blood. The chain joins TRBV11-2 to TRBJ2-2; a weak D match, TRBD1 (6 bases). This TCR came from a woman aged 18 to 35 with Graves' hyperthyroidism that later progressed to Graves' ophthalmopathy. The DNA of the CDR3 is TGTGCCAGCAGCTTAGACAGGGGCGTCCTAATCGGGGAGCTGTTTTTT. As protein: CASSLDRGVLIGELFF. Variable domain in full (rest from reference TRBV11-2 and TRBJ2-2): EAGVAQSPRYKIIEKRQSVAFWCNPISGHATLYWYQQILGQGPKLLIQFQNNGVVDDSQLPKDRFSAERLKGVDSTLKIQPAKLEDSAVYLCASSLDRGVLIGELFFGEGSRLTVL.